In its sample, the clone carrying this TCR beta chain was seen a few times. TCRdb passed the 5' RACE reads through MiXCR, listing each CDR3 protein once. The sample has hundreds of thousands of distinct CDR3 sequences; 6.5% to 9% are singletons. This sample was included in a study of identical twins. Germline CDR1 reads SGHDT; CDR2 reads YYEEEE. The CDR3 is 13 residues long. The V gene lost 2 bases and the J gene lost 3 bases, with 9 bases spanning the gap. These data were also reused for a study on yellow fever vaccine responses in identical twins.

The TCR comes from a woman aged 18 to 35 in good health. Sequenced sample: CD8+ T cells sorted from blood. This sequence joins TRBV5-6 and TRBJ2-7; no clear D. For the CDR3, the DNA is TGTGCCAGCAGCTTAAACCCTGGCTACGAGCAGTACGTC. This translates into CASSLNPGYEQYV.